The TCR beta chain described here comes from a study of cytomegalovirus exposure and HLA in healthy donors. Overall study results and limits: With later analysis, a missense DCLRE1C variant became linked to TCR beta V- and J-gene trimming. Earlier analysis found most TCR beta V segments productive about 87% or about 30% of the time.

This PCR relied on a set of 60 Vbeta primers and 13 Jbeta primers. Only in-frame clones appear in the TCRdb table, and some are missing; sequencing was by immunoSEQ multiplex PCR. The sample holds about 99,000 clones, over 75% seen once. It was healthy bone marrow donors who served as donors. Concerning this clone itself: No antigen is known for it.

Sequencing was done on a sample of PBMCs. The receptor was derived from a man aged 35 to 55 in good health and CMV-seronegative.

The CDR3 DNA is TGCGCCAGCAGCTTGGGTCCTAGCGGAGACTCAGGTGAGCAGTTCTTC. Protein: CASSLGPSGDSGEQFF. The chain has TRBV5-1 and TRBJ2-1; 7 positions match TRBD2. V dropped 0 bases and J dropped 9; count of bases not matched to a gene: 12. The CDR3 length is 16 residues. CDR1 is SGHRS, CDR2 YFSETQ, per germline.